These T cell receptor beta chains were read from a single sample in a study of blood T cells in healthy people across ages. MiXCR, applied by TCRdb to the 5' RACE reads, yields one record per CDR3 protein. The repertoire consists of roughly 560,000 distinct CDR3 sequences, with more than 20% occurring once and the leading ten covering around 10%. The same data also contributed to another study, on T cells of mothers and their children.

Sequenced: blood. The origin of the receptors is a boy between 10 and 17 years old in good health. The CDR3 runs from the conserved cysteine through the conserved F or W. The D gene is left open where the match is weak. Rows may omit the clone size; those that give it use once, few, many or a size class.

v_gene,abundance,j_gene,d_gene,CDR3aa,CDR3nt
TRBV7-2,many,TRBJ2-2,TRBD2,CASSLGLAANTGELFF,TGTGCCAGCAGCTTGGGACTAGCGGCGAACACCGGGGAGCTGTTTTTT
TRBV14,few,TRBJ2-1,NA,CASSQAPAGTPRDNEQFF,TGTGCCAGCAGCCAAGCTCCGGCCGGGACACCCAGGGACAATGAGCAGTTCTTC
TRBV7-9,NA,TRBJ1-4,NA,CASSLSASATNEKLFF,TGTGCCAGCAGCTTATCGGCCTCCGCAACTAATGAAAAACTGTTTTTT
TRBV20-1,few,TRBJ2-1,TRBD1,CSESGTGGGYEQFF,TGCAGTGAATCGGGGACAGGGGGCGGCTATGAGCAGTTCTTC
TRBV11-3,NA,TRBJ2-2,NA,CASSPRGGELFF,TGTGCCAGCAGCCCTAGAGGCGGGGAGCTGTTTTTT
TRBV12-3/TRBV12-4,NA,TRBJ1-5,NA,CASTRTGKQPQHF,TGTGCCAGCACTAGGACCGGGAAGCAGCCCCAGCATTTT
TRBV20-1,NA,TRBJ1-3,NA,CSADSLGNTIYF,TGCAGTGCTGACAGCCTGGGAAACACCATATATTTT
TRBV29-1,NA,TRBJ1-1,NA,CSVYSMNTEAFF,TGCAGCGTTTACAGTATGAACACTGAAGCTTTCTTT
TRBV4-3,NA,TRBJ2-7,TRBD2,CASSQGPTLAGGASYEQYF,TGCGCCAGCAGTCAAGGTCCAACGCTAGCGGGAGGCGCTTCCTACGAGCAGTACTTC
TRBV6-1,NA,TRBJ1-1,TRBD1,CASRPTGAWTEAFF,TGTGCCAGCAGACCGACAGGGGCGTGGACTGAAGCTTTCTTT
TRBV6-4,many,TRBJ2-6,NA,CASSEGAGANVLTF,TGTGCCAGCAGTGAGGGGGCTGGGGCCAACGTCCTGACTTTC
TRBV12-3/TRBV12-4,NA,TRBJ1-4,NA,CASSLSTVERLFF,TGTGCCAGCAGTTTATCCACAGTAGAAAGACTGTTTTTT
TRBV21-1,NA,TRBJ2-5,NA,CASRTGKVAFEQYF,TGTGCCAGTAGGACAGGGAAAGTTGCGTTCGAGCAGTACTTT
TRBV5-1,NA,TRBJ2-7,TRBD1,CAGSLGTGKYEQYF,TGCGCCGGCAGCTTGGGGACAGGGAAATACGAGCAGTACTTC
TRBV7-9,few,TRBJ2-5,NA,CASSPIRLEGETQYF,TGTGCCAGCAGCCCAATTCGACTAGAAGGAGAGACCCAGTACTTC
TRBV7-9,NA,TRBJ2-4,NA,CASSLAGLIQYF,TGTGCCAGCAGCTTAGCTGGACTCATTCAGTACTTC
TRBV6-1,few,TRBJ2-6,TRBD1,CASGTGDSGANVLTF,TGTGCCAGCGGGACAGGAGACTCTGGGGCCAACGTCCTGACTTTC
TRBV14,few,TRBJ1-2,NA,CASSQFYQGILSGYTF,TGTGCCAGCAGCCAATTCTACCAGGGCATCCTATCTGGCTACACCTTC
TRBV4-3,NA,TRBJ1-2,NA,CASSQVTPGDPYGYTF,TGCGCCAGCAGCCAAGTGACGCCAGGGGATCCCTATGGCTACACCTTC
TRBV28,NA,TRBJ2-1,NA,CASSFHIGSYNEQFF,TGTGCCAGTAGTTTTCATATCGGCTCCTACAATGAGCAGTTCTTC
TRBV13,few,TRBJ2-1,NA,CASSMPGLDLRDNEQFF,TGTGCCAGCAGCATGCCGGGACTTGACTTACGGGACAATGAGCAGTTCTTC
TRBV10-3,few,TRBJ2-2,NA,CAIGGTEVSGELFF,TGTGCCATCGGGGGGACAGAAGTATCCGGGGAGCTGTTTTTT